The 6 T cell receptor beta chains in this list originate from one sample, sequenced in a study of T cell changes during pregnancy in multiple sclerosis. Libraries were prepared by immunoSEQ multiplex PCR; TCRdb keeps only in-frame clonotypes and omits some of them. The sample includes tens of thousands of clones, more than 85% seen only once; the top ten take roughly 1.2%. Source: peripheral blood, taken after pregnancy. These receptors originate from a female donor in good health, enrolled as a control in a pregnancy study.

The genes are TRBV19 and TRBJ2-1, with a weak D call TRBD1 (5 bases). V lost 5 bases and J 10 bases, leaving 18 bases between the germline ends. The CDR3 contains 14 residues. In germline, CDR1 is LNHDA, CDR2 SQIVND (reference sequence). CDR3 coding DNA: TGTGCCAGTAGTCATAACCGGGCAGGGATCGAGCAGTTCTTC. Translation gives CASSHNRAGIEQFF.

The chain is built from TRBV2 and TRBJ2-7, with 8 bases that match TRBD2. V shed 7 bases and J 0 bases; nucleotides not matched to a gene: 8. The CDR3 spans 15 residues. CDR1 is SNHLY and CDR2 is FYNNEI in the germline V gene. The CDR3 nucleotides are TGTGCCAGCAAGTTCGCGGGGGGCCGCTCCTACGAGCAGTACTTC. Translating gives CASKFAGGRSYEQYF.

The chain recombines TRBV5-1 with TRBJ2-2; 9 bases align to TRBD2. With 4 bases clipped from V and 1 base from J, the junction kept 2 bases outside the gene matches. The CDR3 runs to 15 residues. CDR1 is SGHRS and CDR2 is YFSETQ in the germline V gene. The DNA of the CDR3 is TGCGCCAGCAGCGGTAGCGGGGGGAACACCGGGGAGCTGTTTTTT. Amino acids: CASSGSGGNTGELFF.

The CDR3 coding sequence is TGTGCCAGCAGCCCAGACAGGGGAGAAGGCTACACCTTC. Translated, it gives CASSPDRGEGYTF. V gene TRBV7-2 combines with J gene TRBJ1-2; 8 nucleotides line up with TRBD1. CDR1 and CDR2 from the germline V gene are SGHTA and FQGNSA. The length of the CDR3 is 13 residues. Trimming at V came to 5 bases and at J to 8 bases, leaving 7 bases not matched to a gene.

The rearrangement links TRBV5-4 to TRBJ2-3; D not certain. Trimming stripped 1 base from V and 4 bases from J, with 7 bases between. CDR1 and CDR2 (germline): SGHNT, YYREEE (reference sequence). The CDR3 length is 13 residues. The chain's CDR3 is CASSLSSADTQYF. CDR3 DNA: TGTGCCAGCAGCTTGAGTTCGGCAGATACGCAGTATTTT.

V gene TRBV5-1 combines with J gene TRBJ1-1, with D unresolved. The CDR3 totals 14 residues. Trimming removed 0 bases from V and 4 bases from J, with 10 bases in between. Per the germline V gene, CDR1 is SGHRS and CDR2 is YFSETQ. In DNA form, the CDR3 reads TGCGCCAGCAGCTTGGGTTCCGCGGGCACTGAAGCTTTCTTT. Protein: CASSLGSAGTEAFF.